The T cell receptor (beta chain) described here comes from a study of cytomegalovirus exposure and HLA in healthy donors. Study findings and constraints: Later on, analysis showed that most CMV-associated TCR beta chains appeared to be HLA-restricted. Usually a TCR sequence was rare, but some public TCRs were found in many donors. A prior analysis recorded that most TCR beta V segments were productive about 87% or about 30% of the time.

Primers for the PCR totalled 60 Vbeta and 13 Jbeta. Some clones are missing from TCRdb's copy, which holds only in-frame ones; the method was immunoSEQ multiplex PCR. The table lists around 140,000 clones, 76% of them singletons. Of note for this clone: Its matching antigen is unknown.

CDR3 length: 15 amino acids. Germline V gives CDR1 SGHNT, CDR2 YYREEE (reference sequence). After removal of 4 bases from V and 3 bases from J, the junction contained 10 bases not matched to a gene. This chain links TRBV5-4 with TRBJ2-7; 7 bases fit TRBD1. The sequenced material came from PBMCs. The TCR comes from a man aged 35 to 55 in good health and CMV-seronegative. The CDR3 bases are TGTGCCAGCAGCACCGCCCAGGGACAGCTCTACGAGCAGTACTTC. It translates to CASSTAQGQLYEQYF.